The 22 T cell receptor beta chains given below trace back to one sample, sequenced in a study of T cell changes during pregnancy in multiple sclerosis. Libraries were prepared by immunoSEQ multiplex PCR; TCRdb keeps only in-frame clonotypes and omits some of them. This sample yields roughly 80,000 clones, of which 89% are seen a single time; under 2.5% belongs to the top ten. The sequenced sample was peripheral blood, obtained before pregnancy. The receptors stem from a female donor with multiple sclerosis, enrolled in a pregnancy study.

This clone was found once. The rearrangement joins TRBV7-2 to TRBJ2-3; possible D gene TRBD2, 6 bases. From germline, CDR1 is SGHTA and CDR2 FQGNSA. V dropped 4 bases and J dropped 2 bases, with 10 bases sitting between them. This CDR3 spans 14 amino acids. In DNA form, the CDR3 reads TGTGCCAGCAGCTCCGGACTATTCACAGATACGCAGTATTTT. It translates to CASSSGLFTDTQYF.

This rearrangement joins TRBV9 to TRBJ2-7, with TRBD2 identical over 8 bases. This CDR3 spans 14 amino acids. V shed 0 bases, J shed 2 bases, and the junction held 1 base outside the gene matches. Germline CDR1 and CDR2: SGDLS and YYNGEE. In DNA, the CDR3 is TGTGCCAGCAGCGTAGCGGGGGGGCCCTACGAGCAGTACTTC. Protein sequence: CASSVAGGPYEQYF.

The CDR3 spells CAWKIEVPNTEAFF. The CDR3 DNA reads TGTGCCTGGAAAATAGAGGTCCCCAACACTGAAGCTTTCTTT. V is TRBV30 and J is TRBJ1-1; D is undetermined. Germline V gene lookup returns CDR1 GTSNPN and CDR2 SVGIG (reference sequence). V was trimmed by 4 bases and J by 2 bases, leaving 14 bases between them. The CDR3 is made up of 14 amino acids.

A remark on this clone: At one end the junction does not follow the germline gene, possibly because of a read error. DNA of the CDR3: TGTGCCAGCAGGTTGGAATTACAGGGGGCAGACACTGAAGCTTTCTTT. It yields the protein CASRLELQGADTEAFF. This chain connects TRBV5-4 to TRBJ1-1, with TRBD1 matching 9 bases. The CDR3 runs 16 residues. Germline assignment: CDR1 SGHNT and CDR2 YYREEE (reference sequence).

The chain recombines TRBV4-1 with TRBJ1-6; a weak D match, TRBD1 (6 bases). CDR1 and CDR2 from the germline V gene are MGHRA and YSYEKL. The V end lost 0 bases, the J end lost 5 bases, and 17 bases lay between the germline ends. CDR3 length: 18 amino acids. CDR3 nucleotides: TGCGCCAGCAGCCAAGATACCCCTCGCCCAGGGGATAATTCACCCCTCCACTTT. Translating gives CASSQDTPRPGDNSPLHF.

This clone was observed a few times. CDR3 loop: CASSLAARGTTEAFF. CDR3 sequence (DNA): TGTGCCAGCAGCTTGGCGGCCCGGGGGACTACTGAAGCTTTCTTT. This chain joins TRBV5-6 and TRBJ1-1; TRBD1 is a possible D gene (5 bases). Looked up from germline, CDR1 is SGHDT and CDR2 is YYEEEE. Trimming removed 0 bases from V and 5 bases from J, with 14 bases in between. This CDR3 region has 15 residues.

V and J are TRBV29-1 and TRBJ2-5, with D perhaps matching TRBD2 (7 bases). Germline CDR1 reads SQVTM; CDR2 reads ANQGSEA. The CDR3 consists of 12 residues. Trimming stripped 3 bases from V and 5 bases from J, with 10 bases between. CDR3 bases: TGCAGCGTTGACGGGGGGCTGGAGACCCAGTACTTC. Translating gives CSVDGGLETQYF.

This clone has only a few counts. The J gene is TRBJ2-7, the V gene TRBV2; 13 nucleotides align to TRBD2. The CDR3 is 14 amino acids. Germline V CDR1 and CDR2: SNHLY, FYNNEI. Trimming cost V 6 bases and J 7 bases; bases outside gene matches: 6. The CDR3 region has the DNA TGTGCCAGCAGCGGCGGGACTAGCGGGGAAGAGCAGTACTTC. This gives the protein CASSGGTSGEEQYF.

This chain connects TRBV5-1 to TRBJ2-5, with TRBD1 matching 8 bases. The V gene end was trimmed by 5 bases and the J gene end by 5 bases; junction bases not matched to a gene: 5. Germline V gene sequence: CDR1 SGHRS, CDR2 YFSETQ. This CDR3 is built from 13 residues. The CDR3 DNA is TGCGCCAGCAGGGAGACAGGGGTGGAGACCCAGTACTTC. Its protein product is CASRETGVETQYF. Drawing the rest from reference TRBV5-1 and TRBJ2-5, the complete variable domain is KAGVTQTPRYLIKTRGQQVTLSCSPISGHRSVSWYQQTPGQGLQFLFEYFSETQRNKGNFPGRFSGRQFSNSRSEMNVSTLELGDSALYLCASRETGVETQYFGPGTRLLVL.

CDR3 loop: CASSIQTRRQHEKLFF. In nucleotides, the CDR3 is TGTGCCAGTAGTATCCAGACCCGCCGACAGCATGAAAAACTGTTTTTT. This chain links TRBV19 with TRBJ1-4, with a weak D call TRBD1 (5 bases). Germline V gives CDR1 LNHDA, CDR2 SQIVND (reference sequence). With 3 bases removed from V and 6 bases from J, the gap between germline ends came to 17 bases. This CDR3 spans 16 amino acids.

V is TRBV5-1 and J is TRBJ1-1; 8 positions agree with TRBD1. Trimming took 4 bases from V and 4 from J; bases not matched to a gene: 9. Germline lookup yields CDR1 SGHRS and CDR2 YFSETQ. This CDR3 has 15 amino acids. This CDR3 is CASSTGQGEGTEAFF. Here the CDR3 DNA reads TGCGCCAGCAGCACTGGACAGGGAGAGGGCACTGAAGCTTTCTTT.

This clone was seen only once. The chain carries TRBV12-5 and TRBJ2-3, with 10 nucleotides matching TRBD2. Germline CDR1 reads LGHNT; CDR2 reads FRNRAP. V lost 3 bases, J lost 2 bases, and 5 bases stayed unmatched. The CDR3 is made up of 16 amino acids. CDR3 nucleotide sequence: TGTGCTAGTGGTTTCGAGCGGGGGGGGTACACAGATACGCAGTATTTT. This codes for CASGFERGGYTDTQYF.

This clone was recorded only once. The CDR3, as DNA: TGCAGCGTTGAAGATCTCTACAGGGTGGGTCGGGCTTTCTTT. This translates into CSVEDLYRVGRAFF. The genes are TRBV29-1 and TRBJ1-1, with D possibly TRBD1 on 6 matching bases. This CDR3 spans 14 amino acids. Deletions cut 0 bases from V and 11 bases from J, with 19 bases between. Germline loops: CDR1 SQVTM, CDR2 ANQGSEA. Full variable domain (rest looked up from reference TRBV29-1 and TRBJ1-1): SAVISQKPSRDICQRGTSLTIQCQVDSQVTMMFWYRQQPGQSLTLIATANQGSEATYESGFVIDKFPISRPNLTFSTLTVSNMSPEDSSIYLCSVEDLYRVGRAFFGQGTRLTVV.

CDR3 region: CASSRLAGGPRVVYNEQFF. The CDR3, as DNA: TGTGCCAGCAGCCGCCTAGCGGGGGGGCCGCGGGTTGTCTACAATGAGCAGTTCTTC. The chain has TRBV7-2 and TRBJ2-1; 12 positions agree with TRBD2. The germline CDR1 and CDR2 sequences are SGHTA and FQGNSA. V shed 5 bases, J shed 3 bases, and the junction held 14 bases outside the gene matches. CDR3 length: 19 amino acids.

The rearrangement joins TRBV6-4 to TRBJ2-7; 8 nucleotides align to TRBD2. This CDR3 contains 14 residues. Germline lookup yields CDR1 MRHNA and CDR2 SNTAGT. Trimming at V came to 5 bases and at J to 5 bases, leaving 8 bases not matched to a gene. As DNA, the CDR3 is TGTGCCAGCAGTCCTTTCGGGGGGGCCCACGAGCAGTACTTC. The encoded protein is CASSPFGGAHEQYF.

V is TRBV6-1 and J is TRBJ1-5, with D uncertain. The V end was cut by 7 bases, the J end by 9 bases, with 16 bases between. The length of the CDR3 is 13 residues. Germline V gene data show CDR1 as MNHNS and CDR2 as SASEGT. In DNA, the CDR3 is TGTGCCAGCACGATTCTCCCCGCCAGGCCCCAGCATTTT. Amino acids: CASTILPARPQHF.

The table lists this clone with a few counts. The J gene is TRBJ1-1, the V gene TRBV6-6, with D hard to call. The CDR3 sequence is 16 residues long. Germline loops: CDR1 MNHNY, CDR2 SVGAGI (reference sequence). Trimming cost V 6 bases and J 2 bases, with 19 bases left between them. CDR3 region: CASRPANRGKNTEAFF. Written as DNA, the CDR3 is TGTGCCAGCAGACCGGCGAATCGAGGTAAAAACACTGAAGCTTTCTTT.

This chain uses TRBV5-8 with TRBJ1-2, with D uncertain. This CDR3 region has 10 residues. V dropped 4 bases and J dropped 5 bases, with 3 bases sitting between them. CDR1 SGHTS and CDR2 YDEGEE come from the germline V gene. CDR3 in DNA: TGTGCCAGCAGCCTGTATGGCTACACCTTC. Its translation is CASSLYGYTF.

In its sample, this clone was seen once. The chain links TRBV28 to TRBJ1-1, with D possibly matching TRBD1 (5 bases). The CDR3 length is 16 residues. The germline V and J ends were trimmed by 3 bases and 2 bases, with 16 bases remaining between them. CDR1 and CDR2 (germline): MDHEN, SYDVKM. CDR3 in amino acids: CASSFQGPRLNTEAFF. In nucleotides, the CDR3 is TGTGCCAGCAGTTTTCAGGGCCCACGCCTTAACACTGAAGCTTTCTTT.

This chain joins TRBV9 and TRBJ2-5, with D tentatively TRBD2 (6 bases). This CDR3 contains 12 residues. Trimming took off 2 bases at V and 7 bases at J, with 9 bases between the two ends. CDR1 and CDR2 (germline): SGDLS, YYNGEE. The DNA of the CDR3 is TGTGCCAGCAGCGTGGGGGGAGGGACCCAGTACTTC. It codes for CASSVGGGTQYF.

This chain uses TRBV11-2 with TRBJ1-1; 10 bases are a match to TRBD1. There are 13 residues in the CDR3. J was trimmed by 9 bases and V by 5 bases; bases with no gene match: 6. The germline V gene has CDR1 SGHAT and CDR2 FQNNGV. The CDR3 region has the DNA TGTGCCAGCAGCCCCGGACAGGGGGTTCAAGCTTTCTTT. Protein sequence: CASSPGQGVQAFF.

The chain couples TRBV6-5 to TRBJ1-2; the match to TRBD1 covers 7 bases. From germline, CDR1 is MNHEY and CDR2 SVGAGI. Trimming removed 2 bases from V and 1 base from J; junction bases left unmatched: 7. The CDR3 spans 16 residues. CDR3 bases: TGTGCCAGCAGTTACCTCAGACAGGGTGGTAACTATGGCTACACCTTC. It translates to CASSYLRQGGNYGYTF.